This is a list of T cell receptor beta chains from one sample in a study of cytomegalovirus exposure and HLA in healthy donors. Clones were read by immunoSEQ multiplex PCR, and TCRdb kept only the in-frame ones, dropping some. This table has around 94,000 clones, around 68% appearing once. Sequencing was performed on PBMCs. The receptors stem from a human donor in good health. Both conserved end residues are part of each CDR3. D genes are given only for firm matches. Clone size is stated in some rows and not others, as once, few, many or a class when expanded.

clone_size: .; d_call: TRBD1; v_call: TRBV28; j_call: TRBJ1-1; cdr3_aa: CASRGLDRGDTEAFF; cdr3_nt: TGTGCCAGCAGGGGGTTGGACAGGGGGGATACTGAAGCTTTCTTT
clone_size: .; d_call: .; v_call: TRBV11-2; j_call: TRBJ2-2; cdr3_aa: CASSRTGVGNAGELFF; cdr3_nt: TGTGCCAGCAGCCGGACGGGGGTCGGGAACGCCGGGGAGCTGTTTTTT
clone_size: .; d_call: .; v_call: TRBV5-1; j_call: TRBJ2-5; cdr3_aa: CASSFFQGSAQETQYF; cdr3_nt: TGCGCCAGCAGCTTCTTCCAGGGGAGCGCCCAAGAGACCCAGTACTTC
clone_size: .; d_call: TRBD2; v_call: TRBV6-4; j_call: TRBJ2-3; cdr3_aa: CASSETSAWRDTQYF; cdr3_nt: TGTGCCAGCAGTGAGACTAGCGCTTGGAGGGATACGCAGTATTTT
clone_size: .; d_call: .; v_call: TRBV4-2; j_call: TRBJ1-4; cdr3_aa: CASSQVNSPNEKLFF; cdr3_nt: TGTGCCAGCAGCCAAGTTAACAGTCCTAATGAAAAACTGTTTTTT
clone_size: .; d_call: .; v_call: TRBV2; j_call: TRBJ2-7; cdr3_aa: CASRDFTESSYEQYF; cdr3_nt: TGTGCCAGCCGAGACTTTACGGAGAGCTCCTACGAGCAGTACTTC
clone_size: .; d_call: TRBD1; v_call: TRBV6-4; j_call: TRBJ2-2; cdr3_aa: CASRRTGEIGELFF; cdr3_nt: TGTGCCAGCAGGAGGACAGGGGAGATCGGGGAGCTGTTTTTT
clone_size: .; d_call: .; v_call: TRBV6-5; j_call: TRBJ1-2; cdr3_aa: CASSVGHTNYGYTF; cdr3_nt: TGTGCCAGCAGTGTAGGACACACTAACTATGGCTACACCTTC
clone_size: .; d_call: .; v_call: TRBV7-8; j_call: TRBJ2-3; cdr3_aa: CASSPNTDTQYF; cdr3_nt: TGTGCCAGCAGCCCTAACACAGATACGCAGTATTTT
clone_size: .; d_call: .; v_call: TRBV4-2; j_call: TRBJ2-7; cdr3_aa: CASSQTRSYEQYF; cdr3_nt: TGTGCCAGCAGCCAGACTAGATCCTACGAGCAGTACTTC
clone_size: .; d_call: TRBD2; v_call: TRBV29-1; j_call: TRBJ2-3; cdr3_aa: CSLGGKLTDTQYF; cdr3_nt: TGCAGTCTCGGGGGGAAGTTGACAGATACGCAGTATTTT
clone_size: few; d_call: .; v_call: TRBV6-1; j_call: TRBJ2-2; cdr3_aa: CASSAHGVAGELFF; cdr3_nt: TGTGCCAGCAGTGCCCACGGAGTAGCCGGGGAGCTGTTTTTT
clone_size: .; d_call: .; v_call: TRBV15; j_call: TRBJ2-7; cdr3_aa: CATSRARGLGGQYF; cdr3_nt: TGTGCCACCAGCAGAGCCAGAGGCTTAGGGGGGCAGTACTTC
clone_size: .; d_call: .; v_call: TRBV27; j_call: TRBJ2-1; cdr3_aa: CASRRARGNEQFF; cdr3_nt: TGTGCCAGCAGACGGGCTAGGGGCAATGAGCAGTTCTTC
clone_size: .; d_call: TRBD1; v_call: TRBV5-5; j_call: TRBJ1-1; cdr3_aa: CASSFLFRDRMNTEAFF; cdr3_nt: TGTGCCAGCAGCTTCCTATTCCGGGACAGGATGAACACTGAAGCTTTCTTT
clone_size: .; d_call: TRBD1; v_call: TRBV27; j_call: TRBJ2-7; cdr3_aa: CASSPRDRTSYEQYF; cdr3_nt: TGTGCCAGCAGTCCCCGGGACAGGACCTCCTACGAGCAGTACTTC
clone_size: .; d_call: TRBD1; v_call: TRBV19; j_call: TRBJ2-6; cdr3_aa: CASSMGTGGSGANVLTF; cdr3_nt: TGTGCCAGTAGTATGGGGACAGGGGGCTCTGGGGCCAACGTCCTGACTTTC
clone_size: .; d_call: .; v_call: TRBV28; j_call: TRBJ2-3; cdr3_aa: CASGGRNPTDTQYF; cdr3_nt: TGTGCCAGCGGCGGCCGTAACCCCACAGATACGCAGTATTTT
clone_size: .; d_call: .; v_call: TRBV30; j_call: TRBJ2-5; cdr3_aa: CAWSTTGTQYF; cdr3_nt: TGTGCCTGGAGTACCACGGGGACCCAGTACTTC
clone_size: .; d_call: .; v_call: TRBV19; j_call: TRBJ2-7; cdr3_aa: CASSIRRDSLYEQYF; cdr3_nt: TGTGCCAGTAGTATCCGCAGGGACTCTCTATACGAGCAGTACTTC
clone_size: .; d_call: TRBD2; v_call: TRBV6-1; j_call: TRBJ2-7; cdr3_aa: CASSDLAGGPHEQYF; cdr3_nt: TGTGCCAGCAGTGACCTAGCGGGAGGGCCACACGAGCAGTACTTC
clone_size: few; d_call: TRBD2; v_call: TRBV10-3; j_call: TRBJ2-3; cdr3_aa: CAISQTSGSDTQYF; cdr3_nt: TGTGCCATCAGTCAAACTAGCGGGAGTGATACGCAGTATTTT